Listed below are T cell receptor beta chains from one sample, sequenced in a study of identical twins. TCRdb recomputed calls from the 5' RACE reads with MiXCR, one row per CDR3 protein. The sample carries 350,000 or so distinct CDR3 sequences, 10% to 15% recorded once. A further study also used this sample, focusing on yellow fever vaccine responses in identical twins.

Sequenced input: CD8+ T cells sorted from blood. These receptor sequences come from a woman younger than 30 in good health. Each CDR3 is given with its conserved first and last residue. Each record gives: D gene, clone size, J gene, V gene, CDR3 DNA, CDR3 protein. A D gene is named only where the DNA matches it firmly. Size tells how often a clone was seen (once, few, many) or the class of an expanded clone, and some rows leave it out.

d_call: TRBD1; clone_size: NA; j_call: TRBJ1-6; v_call: TRBV14; cdr3_nt: TGTGCCAGCAGCCAAGGACGGGACAGCCAGTATAATTCACCCCTCCACTTT; cdr3_aa: CASSQGRDSQYNSPLHF
d_call: TRBD2; clone_size: NA; j_call: TRBJ2-1; v_call: TRBV7-9; cdr3_nt: TGTGCCAGCAGCTTAGACCTACTAGCGAGCAACAATGAGCAGTTCTTC; cdr3_aa: CASSLDLLASNNEQFF
d_call: NA; clone_size: few; j_call: TRBJ2-3; v_call: TRBV9; cdr3_nt: TGTGCCAGCAGCGCGACGGGAGCGGGCACAGATACGCAGTATTTT; cdr3_aa: CASSATGAGTDTQYF
d_call: NA; clone_size: NA; j_call: TRBJ2-2; v_call: TRBV4-1; cdr3_nt: TGCGCCAGCAGCCTAAGGAGAGGGGGATTGGGGGAGCTGTTTTTT; cdr3_aa: CASSLRRGGLGELFF
d_call: TRBD2; clone_size: many; j_call: TRBJ2-1; v_call: TRBV6-2/TRBV6-3; cdr3_nt: TGTGCCAGCAGTTTTGGGACTAGCGGGGGGAATGAGCAGTTCTTC; cdr3_aa: CASSFGTSGGNEQFF
d_call: NA; clone_size: few; j_call: TRBJ2-1; v_call: TRBV6-4; cdr3_nt: TGTGCCAGCAGTGACTCCGGACAGAGCTCCTACAATGAGCAGTTCTTC; cdr3_aa: CASSDSGQSSYNEQFF
d_call: NA; clone_size: few; j_call: TRBJ1-1; v_call: TRBV12-3/TRBV12-4; cdr3_nt: TGTGCCAGCAGTTCTTTAGCAATGTCCATGAACACTGAAGCTTTCTTT; cdr3_aa: CASSSLAMSMNTEAFF
d_call: TRBD2; clone_size: many; j_call: TRBJ2-1; v_call: TRBV7-6; cdr3_nt: TGTGCCAGCAGCTTAGGCGGACTAGAATACAATGAGCAGTTCTTC; cdr3_aa: CASSLGGLEYNEQFF
d_call: TRBD1; clone_size: NA; j_call: TRBJ1-2; v_call: TRBV20-1; cdr3_nt: TGCAGTGCTCAGGACAGGGCTGGCTACACCTTC; cdr3_aa: CSAQDRAGYTF
d_call: TRBD1; clone_size: few; j_call: TRBJ2-1; v_call: TRBV29-1; cdr3_nt: TGCAGCGTCGCCGACAGGGCCGCGATCTACAATGAGCAGTTCTTC; cdr3_aa: CSVADRAAIYNEQFF
d_call: NA; clone_size: few; j_call: TRBJ2-1; v_call: TRBV5-6; cdr3_nt: TGTGCCAGCAGCTGGAGCGGAGGGGCTGAGCAGTTCTTC; cdr3_aa: CASSWSGGAEQFF
d_call: TRBD2; clone_size: NA; j_call: TRBJ2-5; v_call: TRBV20-1; cdr3_nt: TGCAGTGCTAGGGCCCTGGGAGGGCAAGAGACCCAGTACTTC; cdr3_aa: CSARALGGQETQYF
d_call: NA; clone_size: few; j_call: TRBJ1-2; v_call: TRBV11-2; cdr3_nt: TGTTCCAGCAGCCGGACCGTGAGTTACTATGGCTACACCTTC; cdr3_aa: CSSSRTVSYYGYTF
d_call: TRBD1; clone_size: few; j_call: TRBJ1-2; v_call: TRBV27; cdr3_nt: TGTGCCAGCGGTCCATGGGACAGGGGGCACTATGGCTACACCTTC; cdr3_aa: CASGPWDRGHYGYTF
d_call: NA; clone_size: NA; j_call: TRBJ1-1; v_call: TRBV7-6; cdr3_nt: TGTGCCAGCAGCTTGGGGGGAAGTAGGAACACTGAAGCTTTCTTT; cdr3_aa: CASSLGGSRNTEAFF
d_call: TRBD2; clone_size: NA; j_call: TRBJ2-7; v_call: TRBV11-2; cdr3_nt: TGTGCCAGCAGCTTACTAGCGGGAGTTGGGGGGTTTTACGAGCAGTACTTC; cdr3_aa: CASSLLAGVGGFYEQYF
d_call: TRBD2; clone_size: NA; j_call: TRBJ2-1; v_call: TRBV9; cdr3_nt: TGTGCCAGCAGCCCGAGCGGGATCAATGAGCAGTTCTTC; cdr3_aa: CASSPSGINEQFF
d_call: NA; clone_size: NA; j_call: TRBJ1-6; v_call: TRBV4-1; cdr3_nt: TGCGCCAGCAGCCAAGATCTATGGTCTGGTTCACCCCTCCACTTT; cdr3_aa: CASSQDLWSGSPLHF
d_call: NA; clone_size: few; j_call: TRBJ2-7; v_call: TRBV11-2; cdr3_nt: TGTGCCAGCAGCTTAGCGGGCCTCTCCAACGAGCAGTACTTC; cdr3_aa: CASSLAGLSNEQYF
d_call: TRBD2; clone_size: NA; j_call: TRBJ2-5; v_call: TRBV12-3/TRBV12-4; cdr3_nt: TGTGCCAGCAGCTACCATGTAGCGGGGGGGCGGGAGACCCAGTACTTC; cdr3_aa: CASSYHVAGGRETQYF
d_call: TRBD1; clone_size: NA; j_call: TRBJ2-1; v_call: TRBV29-1; cdr3_nt: TGCAGCGTTGAAGATCGGTACAGGGGCTCCTACAATGAGCAGTTCTTC; cdr3_aa: CSVEDRYRGSYNEQFF
d_call: NA; clone_size: few; j_call: TRBJ2-3; v_call: TRBV14; cdr3_nt: TGTGCCAGCAGCTTATGGATTCTAAATACGCAGTATTTT; cdr3_aa: CASSLWILNTQYF
d_call: TRBD1; clone_size: few; j_call: TRBJ1-6; v_call: TRBV28; cdr3_nt: TGTGCCAGCGTCGAACAGGGGCGGTATAATTCACCCCTCCACTTT; cdr3_aa: CASVEQGRYNSPLHF
d_call: NA; clone_size: many; j_call: TRBJ1-2; v_call: TRBV20-1; cdr3_nt: TGCAGTGCCTTGGGAGGGGGAGGCTACACCTTC; cdr3_aa: CSALGGGGYTF
d_call: NA; clone_size: many; j_call: TRBJ2-3; v_call: TRBV12-3/TRBV12-4; cdr3_nt: TGTGCCAGCAGCGCCCGGGACCGCGGGACAGATACGCAGTATTTT; cdr3_aa: CASSARDRGTDTQYF
d_call: NA; clone_size: many; j_call: TRBJ2-1; v_call: TRBV5-1; cdr3_nt: TGCGCCAGCAGCTTGGGACAGAGCGTATTCAATGAGCAGTTCTTC; cdr3_aa: CASSLGQSVFNEQFF
d_call: NA; clone_size: many; j_call: TRBJ2-5; v_call: TRBV5-1; cdr3_nt: TGCGCCAGCAGCTTGGGCGTGGCTCAAGAGACCCAGTACTTC; cdr3_aa: CASSLGVAQETQYF
d_call: TRBD2; clone_size: few; j_call: TRBJ2-1; v_call: TRBV7-6; cdr3_nt: TGTGCCAGCAGCTTAGCGCAGCCCGGGACTAGGGTTTCCAATGAGCAGTTCTTC; cdr3_aa: CASSLAQPGTRVSNEQFF
d_call: TRBD1; clone_size: many; j_call: TRBJ2-1; v_call: TRBV7-9; cdr3_nt: TGTGCCAGCAGCCCCCCGGACAGGGGGCCTTCCTACAATGAGCAGTTCTTC; cdr3_aa: CASSPPDRGPSYNEQFF
d_call: NA; clone_size: NA; j_call: TRBJ1-2; v_call: TRBV2; cdr3_nt: TGTGCCAGCAGTGGGGGTCCAGGGTTGTACTATGGCTACACCTTC; cdr3_aa: CASSGGPGLYYGYTF
d_call: NA; clone_size: NA; j_call: TRBJ2-3; v_call: TRBV5-1; cdr3_nt: TGCGCCAGCAGGCCCCTCGGGGGCGGTGGGGATACGCAGTATTTT; cdr3_aa: CASRPLGGGGDTQYF
d_call: NA; clone_size: NA; j_call: TRBJ2-1; v_call: TRBV19; cdr3_nt: TGTGCCAGTAGTATAGCCCCTGGCGGCTCCTACAATGAGCAGTTCTTC; cdr3_aa: CASSIAPGGSYNEQFF
d_call: TRBD2; clone_size: many; j_call: TRBJ2-2; v_call: TRBV12-3/TRBV12-4; cdr3_nt: TGTGCCAGCAGTTCGGGGGGACCGAACACCGGGGAGCTGTTTTTT; cdr3_aa: CASSSGGPNTGELFF
d_call: NA; clone_size: NA; j_call: TRBJ2-3; v_call: TRBV6-5; cdr3_nt: TGTGCCAGCAGTTACTCCGCGGGGGCCCTCCCAGATACGCAGTATTTT; cdr3_aa: CASSYSAGALPDTQYF
d_call: TRBD1; clone_size: NA; j_call: TRBJ2-1; v_call: TRBV7-6; cdr3_nt: TGTGCCAGCAGCTCGGACAGGGGGCTTTACAATGAGCAGTTCTTC; cdr3_aa: CASSSDRGLYNEQFF
d_call: NA; clone_size: few; j_call: TRBJ1-1; v_call: TRBV5-1; cdr3_nt: TGCGCCAGCAGCTTACAGGGCAGGGAGCACATTGAAGCTTTCTTT; cdr3_aa: CASSLQGREHIEAFF
d_call: NA; clone_size: few; j_call: TRBJ2-1; v_call: TRBV20-1; cdr3_nt: TGCAGTGCTAGTGGGGGGGCCCGAGGCAATGAGCAGTTCTTC; cdr3_aa: CSASGGARGNEQFF
d_call: TRBD2; clone_size: few; j_call: TRBJ2-1; v_call: TRBV3-1; cdr3_nt: TGTGCCAGCAGCCAAGATCCTAGCGGAAGGCTTGATGAGCAGTTCTTC; cdr3_aa: CASSQDPSGRLDEQFF
d_call: NA; clone_size: NA; j_call: TRBJ2-1; v_call: TRBV28; cdr3_nt: TGTGCCAGCAGTTTTGCTAGCCCGACCGACGAGCAGTTCTTC; cdr3_aa: CASSFASPTDEQFF
d_call: TRBD1; clone_size: NA; j_call: TRBJ1-5; v_call: TRBV7-9; cdr3_nt: TGTGCCAGCAGCTCCTTAGGGCCCGACAGGGTTCAGCCCCAGCATTTT; cdr3_aa: CASSSLGPDRVQPQHF
d_call: NA; clone_size: NA; j_call: TRBJ1-1; v_call: TRBV5-1; cdr3_nt: TGCGCCAGCAGCTTGGTTGGGGTCGCCACTGAAGCTTTCTTT; cdr3_aa: CASSLVGVATEAFF
d_call: NA; clone_size: few; j_call: TRBJ2-5; v_call: TRBV7-8; cdr3_nt: TGTGCCAGCACCCAAGGGGGGGGGGGCGAAGAGACCCAGTACTTC; cdr3_aa: CASTQGGGGEETQYF